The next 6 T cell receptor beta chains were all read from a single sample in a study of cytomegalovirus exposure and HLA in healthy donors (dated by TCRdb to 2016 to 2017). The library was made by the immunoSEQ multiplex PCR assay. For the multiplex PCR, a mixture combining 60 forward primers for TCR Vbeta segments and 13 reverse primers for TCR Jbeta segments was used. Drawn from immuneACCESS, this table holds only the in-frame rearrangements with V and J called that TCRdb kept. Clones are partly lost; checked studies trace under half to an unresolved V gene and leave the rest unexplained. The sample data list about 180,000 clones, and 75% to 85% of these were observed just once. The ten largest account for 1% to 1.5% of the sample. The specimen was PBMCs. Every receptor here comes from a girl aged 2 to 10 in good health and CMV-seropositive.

CDR3 sequence: CASSPRGNQETQYF. The DNA for the CDR3 is TGCGCCAGCAGCCCGCGCGGGAACCAAGAGACCCAGTACTTC. This chain joins TRBV5-1 and TRBJ2-5, with D tentatively TRBD2 (6 bases). Germline V gives CDR1 SGHRS, CDR2 YFSETQ. Trimming took 4 bases from V and 0 from J, leaving 10 bases between them. The length of the CDR3 is 14 residues.

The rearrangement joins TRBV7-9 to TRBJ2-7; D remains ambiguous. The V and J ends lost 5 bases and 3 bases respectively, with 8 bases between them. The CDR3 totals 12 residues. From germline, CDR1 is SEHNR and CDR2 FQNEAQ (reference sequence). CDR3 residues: CASSPRLYEQYF. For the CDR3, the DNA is TGTGCCAGCAGCCCGAGACTCTACGAGCAGTACTTC.

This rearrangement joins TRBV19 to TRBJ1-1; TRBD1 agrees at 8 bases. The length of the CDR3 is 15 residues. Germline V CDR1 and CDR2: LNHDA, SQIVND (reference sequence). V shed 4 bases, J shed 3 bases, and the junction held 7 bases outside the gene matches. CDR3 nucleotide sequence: TGTGCCAGTAGTACTGGACAGGGAAGGTACACTGAAGCTTTCTTT. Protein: CASSTGQGRYTEAFF.

The chain's CDR3 is CASRRPGQGRYEQYF. As DNA, the CDR3 is TGTGCCAGCAGACGACCGGGACAGGGACGGTACGAGCAGTACTTC. The chain is built from TRBV28 and TRBJ2-7; 9 nucleotides match TRBD1. Per germline, CDR1 MDHEN and CDR2 SYDVKM. J was trimmed by 4 bases and V by 6 bases; bases with no gene match: 10. CDR3 length equals 15 residues.

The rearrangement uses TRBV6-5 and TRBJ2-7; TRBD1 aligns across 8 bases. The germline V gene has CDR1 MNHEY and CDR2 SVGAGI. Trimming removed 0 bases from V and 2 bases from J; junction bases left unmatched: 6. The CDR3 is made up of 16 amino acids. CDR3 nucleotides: TGTGCCAGCAGTTACTCCGGACAGGGATGGACCTACGAGCAGTACTTC. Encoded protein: CASSYSGQGWTYEQYF.

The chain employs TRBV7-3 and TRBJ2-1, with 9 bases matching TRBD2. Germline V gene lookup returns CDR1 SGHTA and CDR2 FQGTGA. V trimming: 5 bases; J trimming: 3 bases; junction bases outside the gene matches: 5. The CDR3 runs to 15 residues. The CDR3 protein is CASSLSGGFYNEQFF. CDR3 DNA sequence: TGTGCCAGCAGCCTTAGCGGGGGTTTCTACAATGAGCAGTTCTTC.